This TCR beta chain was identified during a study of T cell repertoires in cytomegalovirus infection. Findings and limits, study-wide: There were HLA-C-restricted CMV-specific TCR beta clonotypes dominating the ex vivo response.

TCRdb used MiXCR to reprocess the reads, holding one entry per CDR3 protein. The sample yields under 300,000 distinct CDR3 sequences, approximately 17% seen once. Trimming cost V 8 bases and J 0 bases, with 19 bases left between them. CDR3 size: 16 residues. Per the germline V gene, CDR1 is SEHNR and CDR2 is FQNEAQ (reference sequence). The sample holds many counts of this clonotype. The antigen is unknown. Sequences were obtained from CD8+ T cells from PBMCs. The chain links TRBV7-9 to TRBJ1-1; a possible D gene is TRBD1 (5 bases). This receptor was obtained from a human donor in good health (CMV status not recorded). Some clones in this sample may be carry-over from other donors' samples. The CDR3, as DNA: TGTGCCAGCTCGGGGCAGGGAGTTACCCTGAACACTGAAGCTTTCTTT. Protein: CASSGQGVTLNTEAFF.